This note documents a single TCR beta chain sequence. Its antigen is not known. With V trimmed by 6 bases and J by 6 bases, 4 bases remained unmatched. The CDR3 has 13 residues. This specimen comes from a study of T-cell reconstitution after alpha-beta-depleted transplantation in children. General study results and limits: Two months or so post-transplant, alpha-beta T cells reportedly derived from several hundred expanded graft clones. Surviving thymic progenitors and recipient T cells were the source of high TCRbeta diversity at day 60 in some patients.

Unique molecular identifiers featured in how the TCRbeta library was prepared. TCRdb redid the calling of the PCR reads with MiXCR, one entry per CDR3 protein. The sample lists 500,000 to 650,000 distinct CDR3 sequences; roughly 11% were seen once. The rearrangement uses TRBV12-3 or TRBV12-4 and TRBJ2-1; 8 bases fit TRBD2. The specimen was PBMCs, mostly from graft donor cells, collected 180 days after TCRalphabeta/CD19-depleted stem cell transplant. This sequence was found in a female patient aged 2-9 years who had a stem cell transplant for aplastic anemia, so the T cells may come from the graft donor. The CDR3 DNA follows: TGTGCCAGCAGCGGGAGGGGGGGCAATGAGCAGTTCTTC. Amino acids: CASSGRGGNEQFF.